This note documents a single T cell receptor (beta chain) sequence. Its binding antigen is unknown. No much larger clonotype is one base removed from it; base qualities were not supplied. These data originate in a study of blood T cells in healthy people across ages (dated by TCRdb to the mid-2010s). Broadly, across the study: In model experiments, template switching captured roughly one uniquely barcoded TCR beta cDNA molecule for every two T cells. The study analyzed two additional independent replicas of 1 million unique cDNA reads from the same blood draw for two donors, one aged 18 to 29 and one aged 80 or older. Four age groups were formed from the donors: young (average approximately 15 years), middle-aged (around 41), aged (around 68) and long-lived (about 80). Age-related changes in TCR beta repertoire diversity were measured in the study by deep sequencing normalized with unique cDNA molecular identifiers. Donors of different ages were randomly distributed across sequencing lanes to avoid experimental bias. Beyond this particular receptor, the publication reports: Because donor CMV infection status was unknown, age-related changes in expanded clonotypes were potentially confounded. There was a strong correlation between observed TCR beta diversity and the percentage of naive T cells measured by flow cytometry. Total diversity estimates from one million sequenced T cells were considered lower bounds and underestimates. Conclusive comparison of naive and antigen-experienced compartments was prevented by the profiling of bulk unsorted PBMCs. Compared with the aged group, more naive CD4+ T cells, fewer expanded clones and increased TCR diversity were shown by the long-lived group, suggesting age selection. As age increased, observed TCR beta diversity per million T cells dropped in a roughly linear way, and a significant reduction was already evident by age 40.

CDR1 and CDR2 are drawn from the germline V gene: MNHEY, SVGEGT. Trimmed from V: 7 bases; trimmed from J: 2 bases; junction bases lacking a gene match: 7. From the cysteine up to the phenylalanine, the CDR3 has a length of 15 residues. The kept DNA is CDR3 alone, 45 bases in frame from the first base. Systemically healthy Caucasian individuals from Russia, 35 to 50 in total and aged about 6 to 90 years, were included as donors. About 10 milliliters of peripheral blood were collected from each donor into EDTA-treated Vacutainer tubes. Ficoll-Paque density-gradient centrifugation was used to isolate PBMCs, with at least 7 million per sample. Total RNA, at least 6 micrograms per sample, was extracted from PBMCs with Trizol reagent. The percentages of naive CD45RAhigh/CD27high T cells were determined by flow cytometry on a PBMC aliquot from every donor. Library construction relied on 5' RACE. The run used an Illumina HiSeq 2500. The second PCR ran for about 7 to 11 cycles and used a J-beta primer mix along with a sample-barcoded 5' primer. Each TCR beta cDNA molecule received a unique molecular identifier from a template-switch 5' adaptor carrying 12 random nucleotides. Each sample yielded at least 2.5 million CDR3-containing paired-end reads. All of the RNA was converted into first-strand cDNA using the Mint cDNA synthesis kit, with a TRBC-specific oligonucleotide serving as the primer. All cDNA was treated with uracil-DNA glycosylase and then went through a first 18-cycle PCR with the universal primers M1SS and BC2_uni_R. Processing in the source paper ran as follows. For normalization, 1 million high-quality reads were randomly selected from each sample, with every read carrying a distinct molecular identifier. Instead of being binned into consensus sequences, reads with shared molecular identifiers were discarded. CDR3 identification, clonotype clustering and error correction used MiTCR with a Q25 quality threshold and the strictest error-elimination algorithm. Lower-bound total TCR beta diversity was estimated with a nonparametric unseen species model using Euler transformation. In TCRdb, the public reads were trimmed at Q25 with fastp and aligned with MiXCR, with productive beta chains retained. Rows are combined by CDR3 protein, so each entry shows the most common genes and DNA. These V and J calls are TCRdb output, not the study's own analysis. In this sample the table shows about 780,000 distinct CDR3 sequences, about 46% of which occur a single time. In total, the top ten clones hold 15% to 20% of the sample.

The receptor was isolated from a man older than 75 in good health. The sequencing sample was made of blood. The receptor chain draws on TRBV6-2 or TRBV6-3 and TRBJ2-7, and TRBD1 aligns with 11 junction nucleotides. The DNA sequence follows: TGTGCCAGCAATTCATCGGGACAGGGGGCCTACGAGCAGTACTTC. Translation gives CASNSSGQGAYEQYF.